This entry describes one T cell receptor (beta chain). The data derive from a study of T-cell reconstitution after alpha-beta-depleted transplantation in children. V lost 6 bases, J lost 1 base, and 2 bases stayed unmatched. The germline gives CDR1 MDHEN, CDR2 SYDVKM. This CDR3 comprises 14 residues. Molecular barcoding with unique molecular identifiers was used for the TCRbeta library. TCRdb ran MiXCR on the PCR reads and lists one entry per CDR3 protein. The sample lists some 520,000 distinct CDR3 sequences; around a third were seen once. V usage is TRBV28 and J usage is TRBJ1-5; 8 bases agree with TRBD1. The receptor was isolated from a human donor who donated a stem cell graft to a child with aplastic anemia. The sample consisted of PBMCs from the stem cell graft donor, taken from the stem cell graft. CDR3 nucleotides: TGTGCCAGCAGGACAGGGGCCAGCAATCAGCCCCAGCATTTT. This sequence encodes CASRTGASNQPQHF.